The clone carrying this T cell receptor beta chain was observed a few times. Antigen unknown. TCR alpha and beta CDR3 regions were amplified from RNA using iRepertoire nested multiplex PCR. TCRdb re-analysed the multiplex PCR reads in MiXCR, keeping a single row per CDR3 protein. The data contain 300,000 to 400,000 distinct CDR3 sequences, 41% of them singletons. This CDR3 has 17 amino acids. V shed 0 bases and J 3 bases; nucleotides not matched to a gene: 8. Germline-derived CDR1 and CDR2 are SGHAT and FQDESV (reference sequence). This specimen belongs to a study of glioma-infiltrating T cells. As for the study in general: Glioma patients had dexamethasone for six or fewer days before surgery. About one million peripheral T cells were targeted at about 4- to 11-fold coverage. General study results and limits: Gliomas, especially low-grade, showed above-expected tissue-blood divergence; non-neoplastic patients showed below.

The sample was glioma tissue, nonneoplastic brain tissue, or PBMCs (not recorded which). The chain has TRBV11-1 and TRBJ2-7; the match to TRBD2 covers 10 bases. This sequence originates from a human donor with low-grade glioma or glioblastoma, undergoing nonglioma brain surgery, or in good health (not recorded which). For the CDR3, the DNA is TGTGCCAGCAGCTTAGCGTACGGACTAGCGGAACTCTACGAGCAGTACTTC. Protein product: CASSLAYGLAELYEQYF.